This entry describes one T cell receptor (beta chain). The antigen is undetermined. The PCR was carried out with 60 Vbeta primers and 13 Jbeta primers. Repertoires were generated with immunoSEQ multiplex PCR, while TCRdb's copy carries only in-frame clones and drops some. The data contain over 200,000 clones, around 64% of them seen just once; the ten biggest clones take up approximately 2.5%. The germline V gene encodes CDR1 SEHNR and CDR2 FQNEAQ (reference sequence). Trimming removed 0 bases from V and 2 bases from J, with 8 bases in between. The CDR3 is made up of 14 amino acids. This entry belongs to a study of cytomegalovirus exposure and HLA in healthy donors. Study outcomes and limitations: Later analysis reportedly placed an Asian-associated ancestry cluster below the roughly 680-donor mean in N-insertions.

The source is a man aged 40-49 years in good health and CMV-seropositive. The chain employs TRBV7-9 and TRBJ2-7, with D hard to call. Material for sequencing was PBMCs. CDR3 amino acids: CASSLASRAYEQYF. The CDR3 nucleotides are TGTGCCAGCAGCTTAGCGAGCCGCGCCTACGAGCAGTACTTC. The full variable domain, with the rest looked up from reference TRBV7-9 and TRBJ2-7, is DTGVSQNPRHKITKRGQNVTFRCDPISEHNRLYWYRQTLGQGPEFLTYFQNEAQLEKSRLLSDRFSAERPKGSFSTLEIQRTEQGDSAMYLCASSLASRAYEQYFGPGTRLTVT.